Listed below are T cell receptor beta chains from one sample, sequenced in a study of identical twins. TCRdb analysed the 5' RACE reads with MiXCR anew, one entry per CDR3 protein. The sample holds 700,000 or so distinct CDR3 sequences, 8.6% seen once. This same sample was also part of a study on yellow fever vaccine responses in identical twins.

The sample taken for sequencing was PBMCs. The receptors shown here come from a woman under 30 in good health. The conserved cysteine and the conserved F or W are not part of the CDR3 here. A D gene is named only where the DNA matches it firmly. The size of a clone is reported for some rows only, either as once, few or many, or as a class for expanded clones.

V	length	size	J	D	CDR3
TRBV10-3	13	NA	TRBJ2-3	NA	AITGEGPSTDTQY
TRBV29-1	11	NA	TRBJ2-7	NA	SVEVSGSYEQY
TRBV11-2	14	once	TRBJ2-5	TRBD1	ASSLGGQGFQETQY
TRBV7-2	13	many	TRBJ2-1	TRBD2	ASSLARGDYNEQF
TRBV25-1	15	few	TRBJ2-1	NA	ASSEYGLRGGYNEQF
TRBV20-1	12	NA	TRBJ2-3	NA	SAIPPPSTDTQY
TRBV27	12	NA	TRBJ1-6	TRBD1	ASSPHRGNSPLH
TRBV6-1	12	many	TRBJ2-3	TRBD2	ASSQRGGIDTQY
TRBV9	12	NA	TRBJ2-1	NA	ASSVRDVNNEQF
TRBV7-2	15	NA	TRBJ2-3	TRBD2	ASSGPGLAVMTDTQY
TRBV6-1	13	NA	TRBJ2-1	NA	ASSRGHRSYNEQF
TRBV6-5	11	NA	TRBJ1-2	NA	ASSYRGSRGYT
TRBV11-1	16	few	TRBJ2-1	NA	ASSHRDRPIAPYNEQF
TRBV18	13	NA	TRBJ2-1	NA	ASSPGQVTYNEQF
TRBV28	9	many	TRBJ2-7	NA	ASSMSYEQY
TRBV10-2	13	NA	TRBJ2-1	NA	ASRLPANWDSEQF
TRBV5-3	14	few	TRBJ2-3	NA	ASKLQAGYSTDTQY
TRBV27	12	NA	TRBJ2-1	TRBD2	ASSGSGGGNEQF
TRBV2	13	NA	TRBJ2-1	TRBD2	ASSEALAENNEQF
TRBV6-1	12	NA	TRBJ2-2	TRBD1	ASSKDRVTGELF
TRBV11-2	12	few	TRBJ2-5	NA	ASSGRLLSETQY
TRBV4-1	14	NA	TRBJ1-1	NA	ASSQPYREMNTEAF
TRBV20-1	11	NA	TRBJ2-1	TRBD2	SAPGLAINEQF
TRBV6-5	13	NA	TRBJ2-1	NA	ASSYGKGRPNEQF
TRBV7-2	13	few	TRBJ2-7	NA	ASSLVGTEGLEQY
TRBV18	10	NA	TRBJ1-2	TRBD1	ASHTGDYGYT
TRBV2	13	NA	TRBJ2-1	TRBD2	ASIPGSGLDNEQF
TRBV12-3/TRBV12-4	12	many	TRBJ1-5	NA	ASSFFQGQQPQH